Listed here are 2 T cell receptor beta chains from one sample, sequenced in a study of shared T cell receptors in the human thymus. The protocol was immunoSEQ multiplex PCR, while the TCRdb copy is restricted to in-frame clones and leaves out a portion. The table lists about 660,000 clones, about 89% of them singletons, with about 0.0094% in the top ten. These data are also associated with another study on human thymus T cells.

The sequenced sample was thymocytes. The receptors shown here come from a boy under three years old with a congenital heart defect.

CDR3 region: CASSQRLAGGPDTQYF. CDR3 sequence (DNA): TGTGCCAGCAGCCAACGACTAGCGGGGGGGCCAGATACGCAGTATTTT. V and J are TRBV14 and TRBJ2-3; 14 bases line up with TRBD2. Unmatched junction bases numbered 2, after V lost 2 bases and J lost 4 bases. The CDR3 runs to 16 residues. Germline V gene lookup returns CDR1 SGHDN and CDR2 FVKESK.

The V call is TRBV6-1, the J call TRBJ1-1; TRBD1 is a possible D gene (5 bases). This CDR3 has 14 residues. The germline V gene has CDR1 MNHNS and CDR2 SASEGT. Trimming took off 6 bases at V and 7 bases at J, with 18 bases between the two ends. In nucleotides, the CDR3 is TGTGCCAGCAGGGCGTCTGAGGGACTTCTTGAAGCTTTCTTT. Its translation: CASRASEGLLEAFF.